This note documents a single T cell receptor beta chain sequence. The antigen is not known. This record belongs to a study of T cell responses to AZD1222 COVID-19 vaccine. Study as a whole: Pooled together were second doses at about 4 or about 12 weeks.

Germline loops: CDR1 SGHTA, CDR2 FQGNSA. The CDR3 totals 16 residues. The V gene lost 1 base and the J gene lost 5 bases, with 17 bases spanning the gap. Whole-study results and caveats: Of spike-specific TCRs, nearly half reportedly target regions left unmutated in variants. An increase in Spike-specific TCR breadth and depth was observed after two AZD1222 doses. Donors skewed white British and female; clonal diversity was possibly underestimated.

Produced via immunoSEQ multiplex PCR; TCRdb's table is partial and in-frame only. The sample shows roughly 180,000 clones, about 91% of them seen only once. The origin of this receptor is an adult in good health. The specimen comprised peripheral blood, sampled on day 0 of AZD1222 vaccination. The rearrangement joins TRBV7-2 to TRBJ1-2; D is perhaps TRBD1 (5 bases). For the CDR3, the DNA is TGTGCCAGCAGCTTAGGGGGGTTCGGGGCGTTATATGGCTACACCTTC. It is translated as CASSLGGFGALYGYTF.